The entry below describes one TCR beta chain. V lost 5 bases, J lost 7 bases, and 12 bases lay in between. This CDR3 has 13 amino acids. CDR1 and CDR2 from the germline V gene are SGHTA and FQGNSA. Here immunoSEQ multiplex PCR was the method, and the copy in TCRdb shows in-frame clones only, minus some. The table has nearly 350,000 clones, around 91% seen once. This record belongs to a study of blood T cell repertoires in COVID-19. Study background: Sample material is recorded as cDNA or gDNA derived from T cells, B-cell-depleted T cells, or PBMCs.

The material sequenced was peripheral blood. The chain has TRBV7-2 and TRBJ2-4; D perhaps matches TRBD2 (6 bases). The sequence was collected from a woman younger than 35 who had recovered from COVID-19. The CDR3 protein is CASSNQGRNIQYF. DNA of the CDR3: TGTGCCAGCAGCAACCAAGGGAGGAACATTCAGTACTTC. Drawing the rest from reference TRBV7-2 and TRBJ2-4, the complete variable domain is GAGVSQSPSNKVTEKGKDVELRCDPISGHTALYWYRQSLGQGLEFLIYFQGNSAPDKSGLPSDRFSAERTGGSVSTLTIQRTQQEDSAVYLCASSNQGRNIQYFGAGTRLSVL.